This T cell receptor beta chain derives from a study of early T cells in non-severe SARS-CoV-2 infection. TCRdb re-called the 5' RACE reads with MiXCR, one entry per CDR3 protein. The profile covers about 31,000 distinct CDR3 sequences, with approximately 6% appearing a single time and about 7% taken by the ten largest. Many counts were recorded for this clonotype. The germline V gene encodes CDR1 SGDLS and CDR2 YYNGEE. This CDR3 is 16 amino acids long. V gave up 3 bases and J gave up 4 bases; unmatched junction bases: 10. The sequence was obtained from an adult who was a healthcare worker with PCR-confirmed SARS-CoV-2 infection or an uninfected control (not recorded which). Input material: whole blood. The V gene is TRBV9, the J gene TRBJ2-3; 8 nucleotides match TRBD2. CDR3 sequence reads: CASSASAGDGSDTQYF. CDR3 DNA sequence: TGTGCCAGCAGCGCTTCAGCGGGAGATGGGTCAGATACGCAGTATTTT.